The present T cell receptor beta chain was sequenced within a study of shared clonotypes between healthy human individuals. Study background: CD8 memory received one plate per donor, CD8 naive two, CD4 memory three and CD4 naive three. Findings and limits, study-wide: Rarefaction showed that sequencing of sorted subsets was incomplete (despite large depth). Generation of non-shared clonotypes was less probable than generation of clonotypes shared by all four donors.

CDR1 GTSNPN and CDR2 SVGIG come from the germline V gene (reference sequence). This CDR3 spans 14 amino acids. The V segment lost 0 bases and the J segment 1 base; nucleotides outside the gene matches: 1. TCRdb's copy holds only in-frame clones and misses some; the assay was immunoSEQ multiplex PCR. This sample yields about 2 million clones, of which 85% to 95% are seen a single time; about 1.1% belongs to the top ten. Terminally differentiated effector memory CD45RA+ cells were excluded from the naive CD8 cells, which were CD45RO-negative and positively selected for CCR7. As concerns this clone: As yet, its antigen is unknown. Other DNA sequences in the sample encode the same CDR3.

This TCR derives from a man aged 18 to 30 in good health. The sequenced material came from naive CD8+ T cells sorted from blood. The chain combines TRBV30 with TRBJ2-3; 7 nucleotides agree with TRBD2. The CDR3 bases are TGTGCCTGGAGTGTGGCGGGGGGCACAGATACGCAGTATTTT. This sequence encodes CAWSVAGGTDTQYF.